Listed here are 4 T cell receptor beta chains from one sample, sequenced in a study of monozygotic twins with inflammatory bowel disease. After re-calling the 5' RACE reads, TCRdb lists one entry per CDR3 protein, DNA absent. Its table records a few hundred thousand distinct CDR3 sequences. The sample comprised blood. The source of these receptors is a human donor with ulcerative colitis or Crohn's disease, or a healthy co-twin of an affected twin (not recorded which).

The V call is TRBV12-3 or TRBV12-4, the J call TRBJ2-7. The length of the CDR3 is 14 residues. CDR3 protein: CASSFDISSYEQYF.

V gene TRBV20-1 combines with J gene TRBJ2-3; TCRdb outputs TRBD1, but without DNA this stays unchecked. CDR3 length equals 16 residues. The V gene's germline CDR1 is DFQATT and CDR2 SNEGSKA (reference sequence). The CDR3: CSARDWGQGAGDTQYF.

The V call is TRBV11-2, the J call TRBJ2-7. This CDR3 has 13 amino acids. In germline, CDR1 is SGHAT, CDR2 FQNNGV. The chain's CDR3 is CASSLDLGFGQYF.

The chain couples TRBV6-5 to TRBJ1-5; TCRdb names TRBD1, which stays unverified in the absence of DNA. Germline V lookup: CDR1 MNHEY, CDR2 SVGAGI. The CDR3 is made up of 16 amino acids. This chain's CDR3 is CASSYGAGYSNQPQHF.